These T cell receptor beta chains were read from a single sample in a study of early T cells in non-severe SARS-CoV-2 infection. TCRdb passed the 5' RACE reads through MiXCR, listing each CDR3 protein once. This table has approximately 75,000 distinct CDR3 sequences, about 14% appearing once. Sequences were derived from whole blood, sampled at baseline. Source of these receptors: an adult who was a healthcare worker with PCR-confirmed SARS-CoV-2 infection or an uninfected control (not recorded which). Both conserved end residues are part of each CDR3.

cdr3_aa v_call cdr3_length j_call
CASSSPAGYNEQFF TRBV11-1 14 TRBJ2-1
CSVEGDIGRARSTDTQYF TRBV29-1 18 TRBJ2-3
CSGLDRVGEKLFF TRBV29-1 13 TRBJ1-4
CSARERGFYGYTF TRBV20-1 13 TRBJ1-2
CSAPPSGSRGADTQYF TRBV20-1 16 TRBJ2-3
CASSKKTGQPYEQYF TRBV7-2 15 TRBJ2-7
CASSPRGLAGLTDTQYF TRBV7-3 17 TRBJ2-3
CASSLGAPSATDTQYF TRBV7-8 16 TRBJ2-3
CATADRVRTWEQYF TRBV24-1 14 TRBJ2-7
CASSMRGQISNQPQHF TRBV19 16 TRBJ1-5
CASKRTSSTGELFF TRBV28 14 TRBJ2-2
CASRTQRDQETQYF TRBV2 14 TRBJ2-5
CSVEDRTAGANVLTF TRBV29-1 15 TRBJ2-6
CASSYSIGTAAYEQYF TRBV6-5 16 TRBJ2-7
CASSYGLAGGQETQYF TRBV6-5 16 TRBJ2-5
CASWRQVVNSPLHF TRBV6-1 14 TRBJ1-6
CASSELGGVTDTQYF TRBV25-1 15 TRBJ2-3